The 17 T cell receptor beta chains below all came from one sample that was sequenced in a study of blood T cell repertoires in COVID-19. Assay used: immunoSEQ multiplex PCR; TCRdb lists only in-frame clones, some missing. The table lists 150,000 to 200,000 clones, 75% to 85% of them singletons. The sequenced material came from PBMCs or T cells enriched from blood (not recorded which). These receptors all stem from a woman aged 45-65 years with acute COVID-19.

This chain uses TRBV27 with TRBJ1-2; no clear D. V was pared by 2 bases and J by 2 bases, with 6 bases between. The V gene's germline CDR1 is MNHEY and CDR2 SMNVEV (reference sequence). There are 13 residues in the CDR3. CDR3 in amino acids: CASSLQVNYGYTF. In DNA, the CDR3 is TGTGCCAGCAGTTTACAGGTCAACTATGGCTACACCTTC.

This clone is a singleton in its sample. The V call is TRBV6-5, the J call TRBJ1-2; 7 bases map to TRBD1. CDR1 is MNHEY and CDR2 is SVGAGI in the germline V gene. This CDR3 contains 13 residues. The junction had 6 bases not matched to a gene; V was cut back by 7 bases and J by 4 bases. The DNA of the CDR3 is TGTGCCAGCACCGCCAGGGACAGCTATGGCTACACCTTC. Its protein product is CASTARDSYGYTF.

This clone came up a few times. In DNA form, the CDR3 reads TGTGCCAGCAGTCTACAGGGGACCAACTACGAGCAGTACGTC. Encoded protein: CASSLQGTNYEQYV. V gene TRBV28 combines with J gene TRBJ2-7; 7 bases fit TRBD1. CDR1 and CDR2 from the germline V gene are MDHEN and SYDVKM. This CDR3 contains 14 residues. J lost 3 bases, V lost 5 bases, and 7 bases had no gene match.

The chain uses TRBV10-3 and TRBJ1-2; D ambiguous. CDR3 length: 14 residues. V lost 10 bases and J lost 2, with 17 bases in between. From germline, CDR1 is ENHRY and CDR2 SYGVKD. The CDR3: CATHLPGSNYGYTF. The CDR3 DNA sequence: TGTGCCACACACCTTCCGGGGTCGAACTATGGCTACACCTTC.

This sequence joins TRBV6-1 and TRBJ2-7; a possible D gene is TRBD1 (5 bases). Germline V gene lookup returns CDR1 MNHNS and CDR2 SASEGT. The CDR3 is 15 amino acids. V lost 1 base and J lost 3, with 13 bases in between. CDR3 amino acids: CASSEGTRGGYEQYV. CDR3 nucleotide sequence: TGTGCCAGCAGTGAAGGGACAAGGGGCGGCTACGAGCAGTACGTC.

The chain links TRBV10-3 to TRBJ1-1; possibly TRBD1 for D (6 bases). The CDR3 totals 14 residues. V lost 10 bases to trimming and J lost 1 base, with 16 bases between them. Germline V gene data show CDR1 as ENHRY and CDR2 as SYGVKD. In DNA, the CDR3 is TGTGCCACCACCCCCAGGGGATCGAACACTGAAGCTTTCTTT. This gives the protein CATTPRGSNTEAFF.

The chain links TRBV12-5 to TRBJ2-2; D perhaps matches TRBD1 (6 bases). Trimming removed 6 bases at V and 5 bases at J, with 7 bases between. CDR1 is LGHNT and CDR2 is FRNRAP in the germline V gene. The CDR3 consists of 12 residues. The CDR3 coding sequence is TGTGCTAGTGGGGACAGAACCGGGGAGCTGTTTTTT. Amino acid sequence: CASGDRTGELFF.

The chain uses TRBV7-9 and TRBJ2-5, with D unresolved. The CDR3 runs to 12 residues. Deletions cut 5 bases from V and 3 bases from J, with 7 bases between. CDR1 and CDR2 (germline): SEHNR, FQNEAQ (reference sequence). As DNA, the CDR3 is TGTGCCAGCAGCCCAATCAAAGAGACCCAGTACTTC. Protein product: CASSPIKETQYF.

This rearrangement joins TRBV19 to TRBJ1-2; TRBD1 matches 7 bases. This CDR3 has 13 amino acids. CDR1 LNHDA and CDR2 SQIVND come from the germline V gene (reference sequence). The V and J ends lost 8 bases and 5 bases, in that order; junction bases with no gene match: 8. Here the CDR3 DNA reads TGTGCCAGTCACAGGGGACCGACTTATGGCTACACCTTC. Translating it yields CASHRGPTYGYTF. The variable domain in full, with the rest retrieved from reference TRBV19 and TRBJ1-2, is DGGITQSPKYLFRKEGQNVTLSCEQNLNHDAMYWYRQDPGQGLRLIYYSQIVNDFQKGDIAEGYSVSREKKESFPLTVTSAQKNPTAFYLCASHRGPTYGYTFGSGTRLTVV.

In nucleotides, the CDR3 is TGCAGCGTTGAAGGTAATATGAACACTGAAGCTTTCTTT. Translation gives CSVEGNMNTEAFF. This chain links TRBV29-1 with TRBJ1-1; D call uncertain. Germline assignment: CDR1 SQVTM and CDR2 ANQGSEA. The V gene lost 1 base and the J gene lost 0 bases, with 6 bases spanning the gap. The CDR3 length is 13 residues.

This sequence joins TRBV7-9 and TRBJ1-2, with D unresolved. Per germline, CDR1 SEHNR and CDR2 FQNEAQ (reference sequence). V was pared by 5 bases and J by 7 bases, with 11 bases between. This CDR3 is built from 12 residues. CDR3 bases: TGTGCCAGCAGCCCCGACATGAGTGGCTACACCTTC. The encoded protein is CASSPDMSGYTF.

This chain joins TRBV7-6 and TRBJ1-1; a possible D gene is TRBD1 (6 bases). Germline V gene sequence: CDR1 SGHVS, CDR2 FNYEAQ. This CDR3 is 13 amino acids long. V lost 2 bases to trimming and J lost 6 bases, with 10 bases between them. This CDR3 is CASSLRRGAEAFF. CDR3 nucleotides: TGTGCCAGCAGCTTACGCAGGGGCGCTGAAGCTTTCTTT.

This clone was picked up a small number of times. The same CDR3 is also encoded by other DNA sequences in this sample. J is TRBJ1-2 and V is TRBV7-9, with unresolved D. Trimming took off 1 base at V and 8 bases at J, with 11 bases between the two ends. The CDR3 contains 13 residues. From germline, CDR1 is SEHNR and CDR2 FQNEAQ (reference sequence). The CDR3 here is CASSLGELRGYTF. CDR3 DNA sequence: TGTGCCAGCAGCTTAGGAGAACTGCGGGGCTACACCTTC.

The CDR3: CASSSTSGGPSSYNEQFF. CDR3 nucleotide sequence: TGTGCCAGTAGTTCCACTAGCGGGGGCCCGAGCTCCTACAATGAGCAGTTCTTC. This chain joins TRBV19 and TRBJ2-1, with 11 bases aligning to TRBD2. After removal of 5 bases from V and 0 bases from J, the junction contained 9 bases not matched to a gene. This CDR3 region has 18 residues. Germline lookup yields CDR1 LNHDA and CDR2 SQIVND (reference sequence).

This chain joins TRBV6-2 or TRBV6-3 and TRBJ1-2, with D maybe TRBD1 (6 bases). Germline V gene lookup returns CDR1 MNHEY and CDR2 SVGEGT. The V end was cut by 6 bases, the J end by 4 bases, with 18 bases between. The CDR3 is 15 residues long. The chain's CDR3 is CASSPSDSVPYGYTF. Written as DNA, the CDR3 is TGTGCCAGCAGCCCCTCGGACAGCGTTCCCTATGGCTACACCTTC.

The gene calls are TRBV30 and TRBJ2-1, with TRBD2 identical over 9 bases. V was clipped by 3 bases and J by 4 bases; unmatched bases: 1. Germline-derived CDR1 and CDR2 are GTSNPN and SVGIG (reference sequence). This CDR3 contains 13 residues. The CDR3 spells CAWSTSGYNEQFF. The CDR3 DNA reads TGTGCCTGGAGCACTAGCGGGTACAATGAGCAGTTCTTC. The whole variable domain, remainder taken from reference TRBV30 and TRBJ2-1, is SQTIHQWPATLVQPVGSPLSLECTVEGTSNPNLYWYRQAAGRGLQLLFYSVGIGQISSEVPQNLSASRPQDRQFILSSKKLLLSDSGFYLCAWSTSGYNEQFFGPGTRLTVL.

The chain is built from TRBV5-1 and TRBJ1-4, with D possibly TRBD1 on 6 matching bases. Germline CDR1 reads SGHRS; CDR2 reads YFSETQ. With 5 bases removed from V and 0 bases from J, the gap between germline ends came to 17 bases. This CDR3 region has 17 residues. CDR3 sequence reads: CASRPGQLVATNEKLFF. The CDR3 DNA reads as TGCGCCAGCAGGCCGGGACAACTCGTTGCAACTAATGAAAAACTGTTTTTT. Full variable domain (remainder filled in from reference TRBV5-1 and TRBJ1-4): KAGVTQTPRYLIKTRGQQVTLSCSPISGHRSVSWYQQTPGQGLQFLFEYFSETQRNKGNFPGRFSGRQFSNSRSEMNVSTLELGDSALYLCASRPGQLVATNEKLFFGSGTQLSVL.